This section outlines one TCR beta chain sequence together with its context. The antigen is unknown. The entry originates in a study of identical twins. TCRdb recomputed calls from the 5' RACE reads with MiXCR, one row per CDR3 protein. The sample includes 600,000 to 800,000 distinct CDR3 sequences, roughly 20% seen only once; the top ten take more than 4%. Study results and limitations: Excess sharing between twins was weaker in beta out-of-frame sequences.

This CDR3 contains 15 residues. V was trimmed by 3 bases and J by 2 bases, leaving 15 bases between them. The germline gives CDR1 DFQATT, CDR2 SNEGSKA (reference sequence). These data were likewise used in another study, on T cells expressing NK-cell markers. That source adds: The TCR beta repertoires originated in sorted CD3+CD56+NKG2C+, CD3+CD56+NKG2C- and CD3+CD56-NKG2C+ T cells. There were several donors in whom these clonotypes also led the CD3+CD56-NKG2C+ fraction. HCMV specificity of the expanded NKG2C+ T cell clones stayed unclear.

This receptor was obtained from a woman aged 18-29 years in good health. This sequence joins TRBV20-1 and TRBJ2-3; D gene unclear. Sequencing used PBMCs. CDR3 in amino acids: CSASRPNQNTDTQYF. The CDR3 bases are TGCAGTGCTAGTAGACCGAACCAAAACACAGATACGCAGTATTTT.